Each of the 30 T cell receptor beta chains below was sequenced from the same sample in a study of T cell responses to AZD1222 COVID-19 vaccine. The repertoire was sequenced with immunoSEQ multiplex PCR; TCRdb's copy has only in-frame clones and lacks some. The sample carries about 81,000 clones, around 93% recorded once. Sequenced here: peripheral blood, sampled 28 days after the second AZD1222 dose. All receptors come from an adult who received the AZD1222 COVID-19 vaccine.

This rearrangement joins TRBV28 to TRBJ2-1, with TRBD2 matching 14 bases. The junction had 11 bases not matched to a gene; V was cut back by 5 bases and J by 5 bases. CDR1 and CDR2 from the germline V gene are MDHEN and SYDVKM. This CDR3 is built from 18 residues. CDR3 protein: CASSPQGGTSGSNNEQFF. Written as DNA, the CDR3 is TGTGCCAGCAGTCCCCAGGGGGGGACTAGCGGGAGTAACAATGAGCAGTTCTTC.

The V call is TRBV30, the J call TRBJ2-7, with D perhaps TRBD2 (6 bases). The CDR3 sequence is 11 residues long. The V gene's germline CDR1 is GTSNPN and CDR2 SVGIG (reference sequence). V gave up 4 bases and J gave up 4 bases, with 8 bases separating them. The CDR3 DNA is TGTGCCTGGAAGGAGGGATACGAGCAGTACTTC. Encoded protein: CAWKEGYEQYF.

The V and J genes are TRBV9 and TRBJ1-3; D gene uncertain. The CDR3 runs 15 residues. V was clipped by 1 base and J by 2 bases, with 10 bases between them. CDR1 is SGDLS and CDR2 is YYNGEE in the germline V gene. The CDR3 DNA is TGTGCCAGCAGCGTATCAGGTAGAACTGGAAACACCATATATTTT. Amino acid sequence: CASSVSGRTGNTIYF.

This clone was observed once. This chain uses TRBV19 with TRBJ2-7, with 13 nucleotides matching TRBD2. Germline V gene sequence: CDR1 LNHDA, CDR2 SQIVND (reference sequence). CDR3 size: 16 residues. Germline trimming cut 5 bases from V and 4 bases from J; bases unmatched to any gene: 8. CDR3 residues: CASSPRTSGSRYEQYF. For the CDR3, the DNA is TGTGCCAGTAGTCCACGGACTAGCGGGAGTAGGTACGAGCAGTACTTC.

The chain uses TRBV7-3 and TRBJ1-1, with 9 nucleotides matching TRBD1. CDR3 size: 15 residues. Germline lookup yields CDR1 SGHTA and CDR2 FQGTGA. Germline trimming cut 3 bases from V and 4 bases from J; bases unmatched to any gene: 6. CDR3 sequence (DNA): TGTGCCAGCAGCTTCCCGGGACAGGGTTTCACTGAAGCTTTCTTT. Translated: CASSFPGQGFTEAFF.

The V gene is TRBV27, the J gene TRBJ2-7; 10 nucleotides match TRBD2. The CDR3 spans 15 residues. Germline values: CDR1 MNHEY, CDR2 SMNVEV (reference sequence). The V gene end was trimmed by 5 bases and the J gene end by 3 bases; junction bases not matched to a gene: 7. In DNA form, the CDR3 reads TGTGCCAGCAGTAGGTTCAGCGGGAGGGACTACGAGCAGTACTTC. Translating gives CASSRFSGRDYEQYF.

The gene calls are TRBV5-4 and TRBJ2-1, with a weak D call TRBD2 (6 bases). This CDR3 contains 13 residues. Per the germline V gene, CDR1 is SGHNT and CDR2 is YYREEE (reference sequence). Trimming pared 4 bases from V and 8 bases from J, leaving 13 bases between. The chain's CDR3 is CASSKRLVDEQFF. Here the CDR3 DNA reads TGTGCCAGCAGCAAACGACTAGTAGATGAGCAGTTCTTC.

The chain employs TRBV7-3 and TRBJ2-3; 9 nucleotides match TRBD2. Losses at the gene ends were 5 bases for V and 2 bases for J; bases not matched to a gene: 2. In germline, CDR1 is SGHTA, CDR2 FQGTGA. The CDR3 runs 14 residues. The CDR3 nucleotides read TGTGCCAGCAGCCTGGGACTAGCCACAGATACGCAGTATTTT. Its protein product is CASSLGLATDTQYF.

The chain uses TRBV6-5 and TRBJ1-2; D is uncertain. The CDR3 is made up of 13 amino acids. Germline V gene sequence: CDR1 MNHEY, CDR2 SVGAGI. Between the trimmed V and J ends, which lost 6 bases and 6 bases, there was a span of 14 bases. The CDR3 loop reads CASRNNGQNGYTF. The CDR3, as DNA: TGTGCCAGCAGGAACAACGGGCAAAATGGCTACACCTTC.

The genes are TRBV19 and TRBJ1-5; TRBD1 matches 7 bases. CDR3 length equals 15 residues. The germline gives CDR1 LNHDA, CDR2 SQIVND (reference sequence). V shed 5 bases and J 0 bases; nucleotides not matched to a gene: 4. This CDR3 reads CASSSGQASNQPQHF. CDR3 nucleotide sequence: TGTGCCAGTAGTTCAGGACAGGCTAGCAATCAGCCCCAGCATTTT.

The chain employs TRBV25-1 and TRBJ2-7; the D is unclear. Trimming removed 4 bases at V and 4 bases at J, with 5 bases between. Germline-derived CDR1 and CDR2 are MGHDK and SYGVNS. The CDR3 contains 11 residues. Written as DNA, the CDR3 is TGTGCCAGCAGTGCCCGTTACGAGCAGTACTTC. Translated: CASSARYEQYF.

The V call is TRBV7-7, the J call TRBJ2-1; D is perhaps TRBD2 (6 bases). V was cut by 3 bases and J by 2 bases, with 11 bases left in between. This CDR3 region has 15 residues. Germline V lookup: CDR1 SSHAT, CDR2 FNYEAQ (reference sequence). Written as DNA, the CDR3 is TGTGCCAGCAGCTTGGGGGACTGGGCCTACAATGAGCAGTTCTTC. As protein: CASSLGDWAYNEQFF.

V usage is TRBV28 and J usage is TRBJ2-1, with 7 nucleotides matching TRBD1. The J segment lost 8 bases and the V segment lost 3 bases, leaving 7 bases of the junction unmatched. The length of the CDR3 is 14 residues. The germline V gene has CDR1 MDHEN and CDR2 SYDVKM. Here the CDR3 reads CASSLTGPPHEQFF. CDR3 coding DNA: TGTGCCAGCAGTTTGACAGGGCCCCCCCATGAGCAGTTCTTC.

CDR3 in amino acids: CSVEVLETQYF. The CDR3 nucleotides read TGCAGCGTTGAGGTTTTGGAGACCCAGTACTTC. J is TRBJ2-5 and V is TRBV29-1; D gene unclear. CDR3 length equals 11 residues. The germline CDR1 and CDR2 sequences are SQVTM and ANQGSEA. Trimming took off 3 bases at V and 5 bases at J, with 7 bases between the two ends.

This chain uses TRBV28 with TRBJ1-3; D gene uncertain. The CDR3 spans 11 residues. V was trimmed by 6 bases and J by 2 bases, leaving 2 bases between them. In germline, CDR1 is MDHEN, CDR2 SYDVKM. The CDR3: CASRTGNTIYF. The CDR3 nucleotides are TGTGCCAGCAGAACTGGAAACACCATATATTTT.

V and J are TRBV27 and TRBJ1-1, with 7 bases fitting TRBD1. Germline CDR1 MNHEY, CDR2 SMNVEV (reference sequence). The CDR3 sequence is 16 residues long. V shed 5 bases and J 8 bases; nucleotides not matched to a gene: 17. CDR3: CASSTRVRNRGQEAFF. DNA for the CDR3: TGTGCCAGCAGTACGCGAGTAAGAAACAGGGGTCAAGAAGCTTTCTTT.

This clone was observed a single time. Here the CDR3 reads CATSDRVGKGYTF. CDR3 in DNA: TGTGCCACCAGCGACCGGGTCGGTAAAGGCTACACCTTC. V gene TRBV15 combines with J gene TRBJ1-2; D unclear. Germline V gene data show CDR1 as LNHNV and CDR2 as YYDKDF (reference sequence). V shed 5 bases and J shed 8 bases, with 15 bases lying between them. This CDR3 comprises 13 residues.

This clone was picked up one time. This chain joins TRBV18 and TRBJ2-7; TRBD1 aligns across 10 bases. The CDR3 has 13 amino acids. Per germline, CDR1 KGHSH and CDR2 LQKENI. V shed 4 bases, J shed 4 bases, and the junction held 1 base outside the gene matches. CDR3 in amino acids: CASSQGQGYEQYF. The CDR3, as DNA: TGTGCCAGCTCACAGGGACAGGGGTACGAGCAGTACTTC.

This clone has just one count. The chain combines TRBV12-3 or TRBV12-4 with TRBJ2-1, with D perhaps assigned TRBD1 or TRBD2 (5 bases each). This CDR3 region has 12 residues. Trimming took off 4 bases at V and 9 bases at J, with 10 bases between the two ends. The CDR3 here is CASSSRGAEQFF. In DNA form, the CDR3 reads TGTGCCAGCAGTTCTAGAGGGGCTGAGCAGTTCTTC.

This clone was recorded a few times. The chain is built from TRBV1 and TRBJ2-7; TRBD2, the D gene given by the table, was not confirmed from the DNA. TRBV1 is labeled a pseudogene. CDR3 size: 14 residues. CDR3 residues: CTSSPLAADYEQYF. In DNA, the CDR3 is TGCACCAGCAGCCCTCTAGCGGCCGACTACGAGCAGTACTTC.

With regard to this clone: The sample carries other DNA sequences with the same CDR3. The J gene is TRBJ2-3, the V gene TRBV12-3 or TRBV12-4; no clear D gene. This CDR3 comprises 12 residues. V was clipped by 3 bases and J by 3 bases, with 4 bases between them. CDR3 sequence: CASSFSTDTQYF. The DNA for the CDR3 is TGTGCCAGCAGTTTTTCGACAGATACGCAGTATTTT.

This chain connects TRBV9 to TRBJ1-2; possibly TRBD1 for D (5 bases). V was shortened by 4 bases and J by 3 bases, with 13 bases between the two germline ends. This CDR3 spans 14 amino acids. Germline V gives CDR1 SGDLS, CDR2 YYNGEE. The CDR3 here is CASSPGTQDYGYTF. CDR3 sequence (DNA): TGTGCCAGCAGCCCTGGGACGCAGGACTATGGCTACACCTTC.

The chain carries TRBV6-5 and TRBJ2-2; D not resolved. The V end was cut by 3 bases, the J end by 7 bases, with 9 bases between. The CDR3 is 13 amino acids. Germline V gene lookup returns CDR1 MNHEY and CDR2 SVGAGI. The CDR3 sequence: CASSYGINGELFF. DNA for the CDR3: TGTGCCAGCAGTTATGGGATTAACGGGGAGCTGTTTTTT.

This CDR3 reads CASSIRRVGPYEQYF. Here the CDR3 DNA reads TGTGCCAGTAGTATAAGAAGAGTCGGGCCCTACGAGCAGTACTTC. The genes are TRBV19 and TRBJ2-7, with no clear D. Germline loops: CDR1 LNHDA, CDR2 SQIVND (reference sequence). CDR3 length: 15 residues. Trimming took off 2 bases at V and 2 bases at J, with 13 bases between the two ends.

The chain uses TRBV4-3 and TRBJ2-6; D call uncertain. Per germline, CDR1 LGHNA and CDR2 YSLEER. Trimming shortened V by 4 bases and J by 1 base, and 14 bases separated the two germline ends. CDR3 size: 17 residues. The CDR3 reads CASSPAAVGSGANVLTF. In DNA form, the CDR3 reads TGCGCCAGCAGCCCCGCGGCAGTCGGTTCTGGGGCCAACGTCCTGACTTTC.

The chain joins TRBV28 to TRBJ2-3; 10 nucleotides match TRBD1. The CDR3 runs to 16 residues. Germline CDR1 reads MDHEN; CDR2 reads SYDVKM. V lost 6 bases and J lost 2; bases outside the gene matches: 8. CDR3 residues: CASSLGQGTFTDTQYF. The CDR3 DNA reads as TGTGCCAGCAGCCTGGGACAGGGGACTTTCACAGATACGCAGTATTTT. The whole variable domain, remainder taken from reference TRBV28 and TRBJ2-3, is DVKVTQSSRYLVKRTGEKVFLECVQDMDHENMFWYRQDPGLGLRLIYFSYDVKMKEKGDIPEGYSVSREKKERFSLILESASTNQTSMYLCASSLGQGTFTDTQYFGPGTRLTVL.

This rearrangement joins TRBV4-1 to TRBJ2-1; D may be TRBD2 (5 bases). The germline gives CDR1 MGHRA, CDR2 YSYEKL. The CDR3 has 15 residues. V shed 1 base and J shed 10 bases, with 17 bases lying between them. CDR3 coding DNA: TGCGCCAGCAGCCAAGCGGAGGTCCTGGTTATGGAGCAGTTCTTC. It encodes CASSQAEVLVMEQFF.

This rearrangement joins TRBV27 to TRBJ2-1, with D tentatively TRBD1 or TRBD2 (6 bases each). V dropped 2 bases and J dropped 16 bases, with 18 bases sitting between them. Germline V CDR1 and CDR2: MNHEY, SMNVEV (reference sequence). The CDR3 totals 13 residues. CDR3 protein: CASSLSAGHGVFF. The CDR3 DNA reads as TGTGCCAGCAGTTTAAGTGCGGGACACGGGGTATTCTTC.

The chain's CDR3 is CASVGQGATPAFF. For the CDR3, the DNA is TGTGCCAGTGTCGGACAGGGGGCTACCCCAGCTTTCTTT. The chain joins TRBV19 to TRBJ1-1, with 11 bases lining up with TRBD1. This CDR3 comprises 13 residues. CDR1 LNHDA and CDR2 SQIVND come from the germline V gene (reference sequence). With 8 bases clipped from V and 10 bases from J, the junction kept 9 bases outside the gene matches. The whole variable domain, remainder taken from reference TRBV19 and TRBJ1-1, is DGGITQSPKYLFRKEGQNVTLSCEQNLNHDAMYWYRQDPGQGLRLIYYSQIVNDFQKGDIAEGYSVSREKKESFPLTVTSAQKNPTAFYLCASVGQGATPAFFGQGTRLTVV.

V and J are TRBV28 and TRBJ1-1; a possible D gene is TRBD1 (5 bases). With 1 base removed from V and 11 bases from J, the gap between germline ends came to 17 bases. Germline lookup yields CDR1 MDHEN and CDR2 SYDVKM. The CDR3 has 14 residues. CDR3 amino acids: CASSLFSGGRAAFF. The CDR3 region has the DNA TGTGCCAGCAGTTTATTCTCGGGGGGGAGGGCGGCTTTCTTT.